The rows below give T cell receptor beta chains drawn from one sample of a study of cytotoxic CD8 clonotypes in ibrutinib-treated CLL. The data were produced by immunoSEQ multiplex PCR, yet TCRdb's version contains in-frame clones alone and is incomplete. Of 80,000 to 95,000 clones detected, roughly 77% appear once; the ten largest clones hold about 4.8%. Here the sequenced sample was PBMCs, taken after 12 months of ibrutinib treatment. The origin of the receptors is a human donor with chronic lymphocytic leukemia. CDR3s include the opening cysteine and the closing phenylalanine or tryptophan. Each record gives: CDR3 length, clone size, J gene, V gene, D gene, CDR3 protein, CDR3 DNA. D genes are given only for firm matches. Clone size is given for some rows only: seen once, a few or many times, or a class if the clone is expanded.

CDR3 length: 14
clone size: -
J gene: TRBJ1-2
V gene: TRBV18
D gene: -
CDR3 protein: CASSPGEANYGYTF
CDR3 DNA: TGTGCCAGCTCACCGGGGGAGGCTAACTATGGCTACACCTTC

CDR3 length: 12
clone size: -
J gene: TRBJ2-2
V gene: TRBV6-5
D gene: -
CDR3 protein: CACWGNTGELFF
CDR3 DNA: TGTGCCTGCTGGGGGAACACCGGGGAGCTGTTTTTT

CDR3 length: 14
clone size: -
J gene: TRBJ1-5
V gene: TRBV19
D gene: TRBD1
CDR3 protein: CASGGARGNQPQHF
CDR3 DNA: TGTGCCAGTGGGGGCGCCAGGGGGAATCAGCCCCAGCATTTT

CDR3 length: 15
clone size: -
J gene: TRBJ2-5
V gene: TRBV2
D gene: -
CDR3 protein: CASSDVGSNQETQYF
CDR3 DNA: TGTGCCAGCAGTGACGTGGGGTCAAACCAAGAGACCCAGTACTTC

CDR3 length: 15
clone size: -
J gene: TRBJ1-1
V gene: TRBV7-9
D gene: -
CDR3 protein: CASSLDPAKGTEAFF
CDR3 DNA: TGTGCCAGCAGCTTAGATCCCGCTAAAGGGACTGAAGCTTTCTTT

CDR3 length: 15
clone size: -
J gene: TRBJ2-2
V gene: TRBV5-1
D gene: TRBD2
CDR3 protein: CASSPSGGPPGELFF
CDR3 DNA: TGCGCCAGCAGCCCATCGGGGGGGCCCCCCGGGGAGCTGTTTTTT

CDR3 length: 14
clone size: -
J gene: TRBJ2-7
V gene: TRBV19
D gene: TRBD2
CDR3 protein: CASRGGGPSYEQYF
CDR3 DNA: TGTGCCAGTAGGGGCGGGGGGCCCTCCTACGAGCAGTACTTC

CDR3 length: 13
clone size: once
J gene: TRBJ2-2
V gene: TRBV11-1
D gene: -
CDR3 protein: CASGTSWAGELFF
CDR3 DNA: TGTGCCAGCGGCACCAGCTGGGCCGGGGAGCTGTTTTTT

CDR3 length: 12
clone size: many
J gene: TRBJ1-1
V gene: TRBV30
D gene: -
CDR3 protein: CAWSWMNTEAFF
CDR3 DNA: TGTGCCTGGAGCTGGATGAACACTGAAGCTTTCTTT

CDR3 length: 15
clone size: once
J gene: TRBJ2-3
V gene: TRBV29-1
D gene: -
CDR3 protein: CSVERPIRNTDTQYF
CDR3 DNA: TGCAGCGTAGAACGGCCCATCCGAAACACAGATACGCAGTATTTT

CDR3 length: 14
clone size: many
J gene: TRBJ1-4
V gene: TRBV6-1
D gene: -
CDR3 protein: CASSFLTTNEKLFF
CDR3 DNA: TGTGCCAGCAGCTTTCTAACAACTAATGAAAAACTGTTTTTT

CDR3 length: 14
clone size: few
J gene: TRBJ2-1
V gene: TRBV4-3
D gene: -
CDR3 protein: CASSQSWVAAGRFF
CDR3 DNA: TGCGCCAGCAGCCAATCTTGGGTAGCGGCGGGTCGGTTCTTC

CDR3 length: 15
clone size: few
J gene: TRBJ1-3
V gene: TRBV15
D gene: -
CDR3 protein: CATSRDLGDGNTIYF
CDR3 DNA: TGTGCCACCAGCAGAGATCTGGGGGATGGAAACACCATATATTTT

CDR3 length: 13
clone size: -
J gene: TRBJ1-4
V gene: TRBV4-3
D gene: -
CDR3 protein: CASSPQDGEKLFF
CDR3 DNA: TGCGCCAGCAGCCCCCAGGACGGTGAAAAACTGTTTTTT

CDR3 length: 14
clone size: -
J gene: TRBJ2-7
V gene: TRBV19
D gene: -
CDR3 protein: CASSIVWGHYEQYF
CDR3 DNA: TGTGCCAGTAGTATAGTTTGGGGGCACTACGAGCAGTACTTC

CDR3 length: 15
clone size: few
J gene: TRBJ2-5
V gene: TRBV25-1
D gene: -
CDR3 protein: CASSVYGGGPETQYF
CDR3 DNA: TGTGCCAGCAGTGTCTACGGTGGGGGGCCGGAGACCCAGTACTTC

CDR3 length: 13
clone size: -
J gene: TRBJ2-7
V gene: TRBV28
D gene: -
CDR3 protein: CASSFGGVYEQYF
CDR3 DNA: TGTGCCAGCAGTTTCGGGGGCGTCTACGAGCAGTACTTC

CDR3 length: 16
clone size: -
J gene: TRBJ2-5
V gene: TRBV7-7
D gene: TRBD2
CDR3 protein: CTSSKLGGGASETQYF
CDR3 DNA: TGTACTAGCAGCAAGCTGGGCGGGGGGGCATCAGAGACCCAGTACTTC

CDR3 length: 15
clone size: -
J gene: TRBJ2-3
V gene: TRBV4-2
D gene: -
CDR3 protein: CASSGTGPSTDTQYF
CDR3 DNA: TGTGCCAGCAGCGGGACTGGCCCTAGCACAGATACGCAGTATTTT

CDR3 length: 13
clone size: -
J gene: TRBJ2-3
V gene: TRBV5-5
D gene: -
CDR3 protein: CASSRRATDTQYF
CDR3 DNA: TGTGCCAGCAGCAGGAGGGCCACAGATACGCAGTATTTT

CDR3 length: 14
clone size: -
J gene: TRBJ2-2
V gene: TRBV7-3
D gene: -
CDR3 protein: CASSSVVDTGELFF
CDR3 DNA: TGTGCCAGCAGCTCAGTAGTGGACACCGGGGAGCTGTTTTTT

CDR3 length: 15
clone size: -
J gene: TRBJ2-2
V gene: TRBV25-1
D gene: -
CDR3 protein: CASTPRGGYTGELFF
CDR3 DNA: TGTGCCAGCACCCCGAGGGGGGGCTATACCGGGGAGCTGTTTTTT

CDR3 length: 15
clone size: -
J gene: TRBJ2-2
V gene: TRBV7-2
D gene: -
CDR3 protein: CASSSLGANTGELFF
CDR3 DNA: TGTGCCAGCAGCTCCCTGGGCGCGAACACCGGGGAGCTGTTTTTT

CDR3 length: 14
clone size: -
J gene: TRBJ2-7
V gene: TRBV5-6
D gene: TRBD2
CDR3 protein: CASSGGVRSYEQYF
CDR3 DNA: TGTGCCAGCAGCGGGGGGGTGCGGTCCTACGAGCAGTACTTC

CDR3 length: 15
clone size: -
J gene: TRBJ1-6
V gene: TRBV7-9
D gene: TRBD1
CDR3 protein: CASSSLGGGNSPLHF
CDR3 DNA: TGTGCCAGCAGCTCGCTAGGGGGCGGGAATTCACCCCTCCACTTT

CDR3 length: 13
clone size: -
J gene: TRBJ1-5
V gene: TRBV2
D gene: -
CDR3 protein: CASRGGRNQPQHF
CDR3 DNA: TGTGCCAGCAGGGGGGGACGAAATCAGCCCCAGCATTTT

CDR3 length: 15
clone size: -
J gene: TRBJ2-5
V gene: TRBV28
D gene: TRBD1
CDR3 protein: CASSLWQGAGETQYF
CDR3 DNA: TGTGCCAGCAGTTTATGGCAGGGGGCGGGGGAGACCCAGTACTTC

CDR3 length: 13
clone size: -
J gene: TRBJ2-1
V gene: TRBV7-2
D gene: -
CDR3 protein: CASSLVAANEQFF
CDR3 DNA: TGTGCCAGCAGCTTAGTGGCGGCCAATGAGCAGTTCTTC